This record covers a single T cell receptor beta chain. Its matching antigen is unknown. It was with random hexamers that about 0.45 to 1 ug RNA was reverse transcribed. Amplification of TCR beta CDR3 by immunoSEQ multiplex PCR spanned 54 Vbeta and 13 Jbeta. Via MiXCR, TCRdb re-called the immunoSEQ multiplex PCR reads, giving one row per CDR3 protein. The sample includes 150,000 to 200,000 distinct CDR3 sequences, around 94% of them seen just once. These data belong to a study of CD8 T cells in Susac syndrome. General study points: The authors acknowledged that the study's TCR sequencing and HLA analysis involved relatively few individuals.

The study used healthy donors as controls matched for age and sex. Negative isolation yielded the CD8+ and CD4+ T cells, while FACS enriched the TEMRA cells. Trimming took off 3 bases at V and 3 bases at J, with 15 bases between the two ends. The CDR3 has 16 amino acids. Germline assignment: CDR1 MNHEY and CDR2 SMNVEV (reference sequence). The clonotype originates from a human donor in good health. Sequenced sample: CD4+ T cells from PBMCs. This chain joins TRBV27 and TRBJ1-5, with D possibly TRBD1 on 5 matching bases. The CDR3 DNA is TGTGCCAGCAGTTTTGTCGGGACCCATCACAATCAGCCCCAGCATTTT. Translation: CASSFVGTHHNQPQHF.